This is a list of T cell receptor beta chains from one sample in a study of T cell changes during pregnancy in multiple sclerosis. Clones were sequenced by immunoSEQ multiplex PCR, and TCRdb holds only the in-frame ones, with some missing. Counted here are 65,000 to 80,000 clones, around 93% occurring once; the ten biggest clones make up 2.5% to 3%. The sequenced sample was peripheral blood, obtained in the second trimester of pregnancy. The source is a female donor with multiple sclerosis, enrolled in a pregnancy study. Each CDR3 is given with its conserved first and last residue. D genes are given only for firm matches. Where a row states a size, it is once, few, many or the class of an expanded clone; other rows omit it.

V	size	D	J	CDR3	DNA
TRBV10-1	NA	NA	TRBJ2-2	CASSDLLNTGELFF	TGCGCCAGCAGCGACTTACTGAATACCGGGGAGCTGTTTTTT
TRBV2	NA	NA	TRBJ1-6	CASSGETVRSSPLHF	TGTGCCAGCAGTGGAGAGACAGTTCGGAGCTCACCCCTCCACTTT
TRBV25-1	NA	NA	TRBJ2-7	CASSDYRDNDEQYF	TGTGCCAGCAGTGACTACCGGGACAATGACGAGCAGTACTTC
TRBV11-2	NA	NA	TRBJ2-7	CASSPRYEQYF	TGTGCCAGCAGCCCTCGGTACGAGCAGTACTTC
TRBV18	NA	TRBD1	TRBJ1-1	CASSPGTGVNTEAFF	TGTGCCAGCTCACCAGGGACAGGGGTCAACACTGAAGCTTTCTTT
TRBV2	NA	NA	TRBJ2-7	CATGGLSTYEQYF	TGTGCCACGGGTGGACTGTCAACCTACGAGCAGTACTTC
TRBV19	NA	TRBD1	TRBJ2-1	CASHPQDRGSYNEQFF	TGTGCCAGTCACCCCCAGGACAGGGGATCGTACAATGAGCAGTTCTTC
TRBV6-1	NA	TRBD2	TRBJ2-3	CASSEAMAGGLTDTQYF	TGTGCCAGCAGTGAAGCCATGGCGGGGGGCCTCACAGATACGCAGTATTTT
TRBV25-1	NA	NA	TRBJ2-3	CASVKVGAGGTDTQYF	TGTGCCAGCGTTAAGGTGGGGGCAGGAGGCACAGATACGCAGTATTTT
TRBV6-1	NA	TRBD1	TRBJ1-4	CASSATGGSNEKLFF	TGTGCCAGCAGTGCGACAGGGGGAAGTAATGAAAAACTGTTTTTT
TRBV5-4	few	TRBD1	TRBJ2-1	CASSLPGQGIKGEQFF	TGTGCCAGCAGCTTACCGGGACAGGGTATTAAAGGGGAGCAGTTCTTC
TRBV6-1	NA	NA	TRBJ2-1	CASSPDPTGWNEQFF	TGTGCCAGCAGTCCCGACCCCACGGGGTGGAATGAGCAGTTCTTC
TRBV10-1	NA	NA	TRBJ1-5	CASSEYSNPYSNQPQHF	TGCGCCAGCAGTGAGTACAGCAACCCCTATAGCAATCAGCCCCAGCATTTT
TRBV6-5	NA	NA	TRBJ2-6	CASSYDRANVLTF	TGTGCCAGCAGTTACGACAGGGCCAACGTCCTGACTTTC